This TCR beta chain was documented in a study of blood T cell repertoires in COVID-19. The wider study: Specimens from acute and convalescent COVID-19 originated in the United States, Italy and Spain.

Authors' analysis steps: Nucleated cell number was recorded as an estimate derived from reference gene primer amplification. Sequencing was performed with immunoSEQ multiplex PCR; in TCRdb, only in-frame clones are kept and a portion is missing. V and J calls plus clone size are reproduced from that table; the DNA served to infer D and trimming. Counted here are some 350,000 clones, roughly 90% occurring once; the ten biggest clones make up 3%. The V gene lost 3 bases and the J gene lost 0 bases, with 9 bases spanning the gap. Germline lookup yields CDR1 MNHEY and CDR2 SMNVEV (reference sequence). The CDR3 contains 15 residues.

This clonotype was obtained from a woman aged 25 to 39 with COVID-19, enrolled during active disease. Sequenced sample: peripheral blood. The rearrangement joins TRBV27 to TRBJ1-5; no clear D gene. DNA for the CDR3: TGTGCCAGCAGTTTGAGGCTAGCTAGCAATCAGCCCCAGCATTTT. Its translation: CASSLRLASNQPQHF.